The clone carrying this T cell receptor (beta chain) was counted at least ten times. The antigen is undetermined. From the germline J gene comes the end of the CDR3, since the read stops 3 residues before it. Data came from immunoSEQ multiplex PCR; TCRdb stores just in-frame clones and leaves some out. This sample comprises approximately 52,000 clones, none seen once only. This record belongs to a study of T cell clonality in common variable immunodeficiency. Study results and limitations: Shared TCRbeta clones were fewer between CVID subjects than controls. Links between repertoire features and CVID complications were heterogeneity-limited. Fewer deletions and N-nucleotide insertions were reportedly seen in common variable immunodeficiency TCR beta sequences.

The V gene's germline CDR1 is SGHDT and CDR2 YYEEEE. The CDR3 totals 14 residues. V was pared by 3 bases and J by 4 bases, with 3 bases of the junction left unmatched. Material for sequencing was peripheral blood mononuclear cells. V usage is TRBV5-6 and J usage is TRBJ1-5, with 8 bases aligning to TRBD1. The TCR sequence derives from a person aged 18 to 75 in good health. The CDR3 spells CASSSRQGNQPQHF. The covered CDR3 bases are TGTGCCAGCAGCTCCAGACAGGGGAATCAGCCC.